One T cell receptor (beta chain) is described in this entry. Its specificity is not known. V was pared by 4 bases and J by 9 bases, with 17 bases of the junction left unmatched. The CDR3 sequence is 16 residues long. From germline, CDR1 is LNHDA and CDR2 SQIVND (reference sequence). All donors participated as healthy donors of bone marrow. These data are taken from a study of cytomegalovirus exposure and HLA in healthy donors. The PCR used 60 Vbeta and 13 Jbeta primers. Per the study methods: Around 83 million unique TCR beta chains, 10 million to 14 million shared, were counted in a later analysis. Produced via immunoSEQ multiplex PCR; TCRdb's table is partial and in-frame only. V and J calls and clone size follow that table, whereas D and trimming were derived from the DNA. The table includes some 140,000 clones, roughly four fifths detected once. Overall study results and limits: The analysis excluded some indistinguishable V segments, including TRBV6-2 and TRBV6-3. Prior analysis indicated that the majority of TCR beta V segments exhibited productivity approximately 87% or approximately 30% of the time.

The V and J genes are TRBV19 and TRBJ1-2, with TRBD1 identical over 7 bases. The sequence came from a woman aged 45-65 years in good health and CMV-seropositive. The sample comprised PBMCs. The CDR3: CASSTLSQDRASSYTF. The CDR3, as DNA: TGTGCCAGTAGTACCCTCAGCCAAGACAGGGCGAGTAGCTACACCTTC.